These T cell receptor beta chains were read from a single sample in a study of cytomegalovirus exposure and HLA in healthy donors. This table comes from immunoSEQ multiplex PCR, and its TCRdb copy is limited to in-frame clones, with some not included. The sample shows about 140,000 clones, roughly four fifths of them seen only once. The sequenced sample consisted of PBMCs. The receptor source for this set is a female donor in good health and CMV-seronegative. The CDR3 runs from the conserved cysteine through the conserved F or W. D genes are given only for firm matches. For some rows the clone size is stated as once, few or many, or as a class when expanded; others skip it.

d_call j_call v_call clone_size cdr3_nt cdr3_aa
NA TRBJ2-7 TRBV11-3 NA TGTGCCAGCAGCTTGGACACCTACGAGCAGTACTTC CASSLDTYEQYF
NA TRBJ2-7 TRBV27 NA TGTGCCAGCAGTTTAGAAGCGGACCTCTCCTACGAGCAGTACTTC CASSLEADLSYEQYF
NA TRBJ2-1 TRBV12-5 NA TGTGCTAGTGGTCTAGACCTCTCACTCAATGAGCAGTTCTTC CASGLDLSLNEQFF
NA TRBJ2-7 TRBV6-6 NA TGTGCCAGCAGTACTTCAGGGTACGAGCAGTACTTC CASSTSGYEQYF
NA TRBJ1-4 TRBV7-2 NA TGTGCCAGCAGCTCTATAAACAGGGTTAATGAAAAACTGTTTTTT CASSSINRVNEKLFF
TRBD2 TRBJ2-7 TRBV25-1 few TGTGCCAGCAGTAAAACAGCGGGGGGGGACTACGAGCAGTACTTC CASSKTAGGDYEQYF
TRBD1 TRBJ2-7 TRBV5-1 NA TGCGCCAGCAGCCCCGAATCGACAGGGAACGAGCAGTACTTC CASSPESTGNEQYF
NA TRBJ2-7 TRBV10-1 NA TGCGCCAGCAGTGAGTCGGGACAATCTTACGAGCAGTACTTC CASSESGQSYEQYF
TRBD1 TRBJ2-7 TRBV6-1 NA TGTGCCAGCAGTGAACAAGACAGGGGGCTCGACGAGCAGTACTTC CASSEQDRGLDEQYF
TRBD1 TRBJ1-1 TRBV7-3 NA TGTGCCAGCAGCTGGACAGGGTTCCCTGAAGCTTTCTTT CASSWTGFPEAFF
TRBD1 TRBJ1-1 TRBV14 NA TGTGCCAGCAGTCTGACAGGGTACACTGAAGCTTTCTTT CASSLTGYTEAFF
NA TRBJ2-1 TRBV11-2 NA TGTGCCAGCAGCCTGTTCAGCGGTATCCCACAAGGGCAGTTCTTC CASSLFSGIPQGQFF
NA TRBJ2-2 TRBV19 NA TGTGCCAGTAGTATCCGCGGGGAGCTGTTTTTT CASSIRGELFF
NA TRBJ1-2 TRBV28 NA TGTGCCAGCAGTTTAGAGGTTCAGCCAAACTATGGCTACACCTTC CASSLEVQPNYGYTF
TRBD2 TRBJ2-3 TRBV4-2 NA TGTGCCAGCAGCCAAGATGGGGCTAGCGGAACTTTCACAGATACGCAGTATTTT CASSQDGASGTFTDTQYF
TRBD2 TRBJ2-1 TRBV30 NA TGTGCCTGGACCCGCGGGGGGCGGTTTGGGTACAATGAGCAGTTCTTC CAWTRGGRFGYNEQFF
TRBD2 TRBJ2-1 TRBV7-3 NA TGTGCCAGCAGCTTAAGGGGGGGGATAACCTACAATGAGCAGTTCTTC CASSLRGGITYNEQFF
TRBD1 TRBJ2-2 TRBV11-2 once TGTGCCAGCAGCTTAGTTACAGGGGCGAACACCGGGGAGCTGTTTTTT CASSLVTGANTGELFF
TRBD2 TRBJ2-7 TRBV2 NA TGTGCCAGCAGGGGGGGACTAGTCGAGCAGTACTTC CASRGGLVEQYF
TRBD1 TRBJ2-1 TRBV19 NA TGTGCCAGTATACCGACACAGGGGTTGAGGAATGAGCAGTTCTTC CASIPTQGLRNEQFF
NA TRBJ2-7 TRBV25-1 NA TGTGCCAGCAGCAACCAGGGTTTAGGGGCCTACGAGCAGTACTTC CASSNQGLGAYEQYF
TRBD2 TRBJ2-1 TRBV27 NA TGTGCCAGCAGTTTAAGGCCCCCGCGAGGTAGCGGGGGGAAATCCTACAATGAGCAGTTCTTC CASSLRPPRGSGGKSYNEQFF
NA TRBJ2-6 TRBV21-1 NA TGTGCCAGCAGCGAAGGAGGGAGCTCTGGGGCCAACGTCCTGACTTTC CASSEGGSSGANVLTF
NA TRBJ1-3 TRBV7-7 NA TGTGCCAGCAGCTTAGTAGCGTCGGGGAGTTCGAACACCATATATTTT CASSLVASGSSNTIYF
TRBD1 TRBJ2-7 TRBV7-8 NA TGTGCCAGCAGCTTAGTGGTAAAAACCGACAGGGACCACTACGAGCAGTACTTC CASSLVVKTDRDHYEQYF
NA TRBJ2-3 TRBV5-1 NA TGCGCCAGCAGCTTGGCCCCAGCGGACACAGATACGCAGTATTTT CASSLAPADTDTQYF
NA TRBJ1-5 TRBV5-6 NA TGTGCCAGCAGCTCCAGGGAAGGGGGCAATCAGCCCCAGCATTTT CASSSREGGNQPQHF
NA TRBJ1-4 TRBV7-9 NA TGTGCCAGCAGTACGACCGTAGGGACTAAAAGTGAAAAACTGTTTTTT CASSTTVGTKSEKLFF
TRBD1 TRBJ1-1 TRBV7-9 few TGTGCCAGCAGCTGGGACAGTAGGAACACTGAAGCTTTCTTT CASSWDSRNTEAFF
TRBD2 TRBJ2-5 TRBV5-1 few TGCGCCAGCAGCTTGGTCCCGGGACTAGCGGGAGTGGGTGAGACCCAGTACTTC CASSLVPGLAGVGETQYF
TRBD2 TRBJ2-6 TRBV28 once TGTGCCAGCAGTCCAGCGGGGAACGACTTGAGCTCTGGGGCCAACGTCCTGACTTTC CASSPAGNDLSSGANVLTF
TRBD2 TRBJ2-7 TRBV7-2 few TGTGCCAGCAGTTTTGGCGGGGGCTCCTACGAGCAGTACTTC CASSFGGGSYEQYF
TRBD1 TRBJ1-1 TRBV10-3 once TGTGCCATCAGGCTCCCCGGGACAGGGGGCACTGAAGCTTTCTTT CAIRLPGTGGTEAFF
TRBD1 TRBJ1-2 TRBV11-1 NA TGTGCCAGCAGCTACAGGGGGCTTAATAAGGACTATGGCTACACCTTC CASSYRGLNKDYGYTF
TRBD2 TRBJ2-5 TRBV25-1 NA TGTGCCAGCAGTGGAGGGGAGCGGGAGAGCCGGGAGACCCAGTACTTC CASSGGERESRETQYF
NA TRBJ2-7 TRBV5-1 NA TGCGCCAACAGCTTGGGGGGGACAGGACCCTACGAGCAGTACTTC CANSLGGTGPYEQYF
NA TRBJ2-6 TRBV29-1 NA TGCAGCGTTGAAGAGGAGGAATCTGGGGCCAACGTCCTGACTTTC CSVEEEESGANVLTF
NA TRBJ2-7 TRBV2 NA TGTGCCAGCAATAGGGGCTACGAGCAGTACTTC CASNRGYEQYF
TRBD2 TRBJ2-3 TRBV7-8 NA TGTGCCAGCAGCTTACGTGTGCGGCGGGGGGGCACAGATGCGCAGTATTTT CASSLRVRRGGTDAQYF
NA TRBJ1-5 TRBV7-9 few TGTGCCAGCAGCTCAGCGAGGGTGGGCCATCAGCCCCAGCATTTT CASSSARVGHQPQHF
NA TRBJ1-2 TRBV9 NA TGTGCCAGCAGCGTAGGTAATACTAACTATGGCTACACCTTC CASSVGNTNYGYTF
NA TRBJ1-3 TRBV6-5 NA TGTGCCAGCAGCCCGGACGGGATCTCTGGAAACACCATATATTTT CASSPDGISGNTIYF
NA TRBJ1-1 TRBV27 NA TGTGCCAGCAGTTACCTATTAGGGGGGGGCGGAATGACTGAAGCTTTCTTT CASSYLLGGGGMTEAFF
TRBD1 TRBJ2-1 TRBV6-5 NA TGTGCCAGCAAACCAGAGGGGGCGGGTGAGCAGTTCTTC CASKPEGAGEQFF
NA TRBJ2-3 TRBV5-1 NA TGCGCCAGCAGCTTGTCAACAGGGGGGGTAGATACGCAGTATTTT CASSLSTGGVDTQYF
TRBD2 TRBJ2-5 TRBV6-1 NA TGTGCCAGCAGTGAAGGGGGGCTAGCGGGGGGGCGGGAGACCCAGTACTTC CASSEGGLAGGRETQYF
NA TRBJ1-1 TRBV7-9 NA TGTGCCAGCAGGCCGGACAGGAACACTGAAGCTTTCTTT CASRPDRNTEAFF
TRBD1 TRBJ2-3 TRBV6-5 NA TGTGCCAGCACCCTTAACAGGGGGCGCCCAGATACGCAGTATTTT CASTLNRGRPDTQYF
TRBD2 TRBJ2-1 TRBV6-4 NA TGTGCCAGCAGTGACTTTCGGACTAGCGCGTACAATGAGCAGTTCTTC CASSDFRTSAYNEQFF
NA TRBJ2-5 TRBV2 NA TGTGCCAGCAGTGGGGCTAGCAGAGAGACCCAGTACTTC CASSGASRETQYF
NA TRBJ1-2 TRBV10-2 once TGCGCCAGCAGTGTTGAATTACCCTCGAAGAGAACTAACTATGGCTACACCTTC CASSVELPSKRTNYGYTF
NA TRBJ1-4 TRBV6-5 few TGTGCCACCGGAGGGTCCAATAATGATGAAAAACTGTTTTTT CATGGSNNDEKLFF
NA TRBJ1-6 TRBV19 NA TGTGCCAGTAACGAGGGTGGGTTGTATAATTCACCCCTCCACTTT CASNEGGLYNSPLHF
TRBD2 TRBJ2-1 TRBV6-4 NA TGTGCCAGCAGTGACGAGGCTAGCGGGAGGGATGAGCAGTTCTTC CASSDEASGRDEQFF